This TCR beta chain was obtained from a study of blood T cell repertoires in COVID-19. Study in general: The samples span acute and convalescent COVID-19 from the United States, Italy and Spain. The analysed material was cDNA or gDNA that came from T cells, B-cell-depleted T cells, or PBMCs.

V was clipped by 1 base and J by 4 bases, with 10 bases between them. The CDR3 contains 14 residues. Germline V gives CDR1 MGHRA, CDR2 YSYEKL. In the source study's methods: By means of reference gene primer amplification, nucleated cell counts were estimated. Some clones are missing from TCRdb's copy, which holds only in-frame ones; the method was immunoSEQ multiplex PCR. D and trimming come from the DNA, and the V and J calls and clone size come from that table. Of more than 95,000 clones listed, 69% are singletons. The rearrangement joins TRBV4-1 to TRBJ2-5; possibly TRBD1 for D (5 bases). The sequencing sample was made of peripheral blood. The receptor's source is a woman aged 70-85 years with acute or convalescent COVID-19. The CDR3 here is CASSQGSGLETQYF. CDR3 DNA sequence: TGCGCCAGCAGCCAAGGGTCAGGGTTAGAGACCCAGTACTTC.